This T cell receptor beta chain appears in the sequencing data of a study of T cells in Graves' hyperthyroidism and ophthalmopathy. This clonotype was counted ten times or more. Germline lookup yields CDR1 SNHLY and CDR2 FYNNEI. The CDR3 is 17 amino acids. Trimming took 4 bases from V and 2 from J, leaving 20 bases between them. Amplification of TCR beta CDR3 regions used RNA as the template. The HTBI primer set was used in a first-round RT-PCR of the TCR CDR3. TCRdb redid the calling of the multiplex PCR reads with MiXCR, one entry per CDR3 protein. The sample yields roughly 380,000 distinct CDR3 sequences, approximately 15% seen once.

Sequences were obtained from blood. The rearrangement joins TRBV2 to TRBJ1-1; possible D gene TRBD1, 5 bases. The source of this sequence is a man under 40 with Graves' hyperthyroidism that later progressed to Graves' ophthalmopathy. CDR3 in amino acids: CASSVRTQGVDNTEAFF. Written as DNA, the CDR3 is TGTGCCAGCAGTGTGAGGACGCAAGGGGTAGATAACACTGAAGCTTTCTTT. The variable domain in full, completed from reference TRBV2 and TRBJ1-1, reads EPEVTQTPSHQVTQMGQEVILRCVPISNHLYFYWYRQILGQKVEFLVSFYNNEISEKSEIFDDQFSVERPDGSNFTLKIRSTKLEDSAMYFCASSVRTQGVDNTEAFFGQGTRLTVV.